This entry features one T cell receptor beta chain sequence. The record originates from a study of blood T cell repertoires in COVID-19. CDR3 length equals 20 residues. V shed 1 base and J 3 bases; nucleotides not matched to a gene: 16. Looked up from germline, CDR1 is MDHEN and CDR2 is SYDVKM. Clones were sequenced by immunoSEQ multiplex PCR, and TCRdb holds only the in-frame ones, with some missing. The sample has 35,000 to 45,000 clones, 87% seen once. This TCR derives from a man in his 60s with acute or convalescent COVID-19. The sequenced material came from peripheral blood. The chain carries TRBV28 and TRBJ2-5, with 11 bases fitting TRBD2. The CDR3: CASSLLYSPRASGRKETQYF. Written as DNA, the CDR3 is TGTGCCAGCAGTTTATTGTATTCCCCTCGGGCTAGCGGGAGGAAAGAGACCCAGTACTTC.